A selection of T cell receptor beta chains follows, all from one sample in a study of T cell repertoires in ileal Crohn's disease. Repertoires were generated with immunoSEQ multiplex PCR, while TCRdb's copy carries only in-frame clones and drops some. The data hold more than 4,000 clones, with 76% observed a single time. Specimen: ileal tissue. The source of these receptors is an adult with Crohn's disease. CDR3s include the opening cysteine and the closing phenylalanine or tryptophan.

J,V,CDR3
TRBJ1-1,TRBV27,CATRAIGQMNTEAFF
TRBJ2-7,TRBV18,CASSPRVGKGDEQYF
TRBJ2-2,TRBV5-6,CASSFEGAGELFF
TRBJ2-7,TRBV20-1,CSARGQGEQYF
TRBJ1-2,TRBV7-9,CASSLAPGGSEGYTF
TRBJ2-7,TRBV29-1,CSVELTDYEQYF
TRBJ1-1,TRBV6-1,CASRGGWTEAFF
TRBJ2-1,TRBV27,CASSSPTSGRKDEQFF
TRBJ1-2,TRBV30,CAWSVRVTGGYGYTF
TRBJ1-5,TRBV30,CAWSGKRGNSNQPQHF
TRBJ1-1,TRBV9,CASSATGGNEAFF
TRBJ1-1,TRBV28,CAIIGGNTEAFF
TRBJ2-7,TRBV15,CATSRDRGSYEQYF
TRBJ2-7,TRBV9,CASSVQGDGYEQYF
TRBJ2-2,TRBV5-6,CASSAGQGARTGELFF
TRBJ2-7,TRBV7-9,CASSRQGSSYEQYF